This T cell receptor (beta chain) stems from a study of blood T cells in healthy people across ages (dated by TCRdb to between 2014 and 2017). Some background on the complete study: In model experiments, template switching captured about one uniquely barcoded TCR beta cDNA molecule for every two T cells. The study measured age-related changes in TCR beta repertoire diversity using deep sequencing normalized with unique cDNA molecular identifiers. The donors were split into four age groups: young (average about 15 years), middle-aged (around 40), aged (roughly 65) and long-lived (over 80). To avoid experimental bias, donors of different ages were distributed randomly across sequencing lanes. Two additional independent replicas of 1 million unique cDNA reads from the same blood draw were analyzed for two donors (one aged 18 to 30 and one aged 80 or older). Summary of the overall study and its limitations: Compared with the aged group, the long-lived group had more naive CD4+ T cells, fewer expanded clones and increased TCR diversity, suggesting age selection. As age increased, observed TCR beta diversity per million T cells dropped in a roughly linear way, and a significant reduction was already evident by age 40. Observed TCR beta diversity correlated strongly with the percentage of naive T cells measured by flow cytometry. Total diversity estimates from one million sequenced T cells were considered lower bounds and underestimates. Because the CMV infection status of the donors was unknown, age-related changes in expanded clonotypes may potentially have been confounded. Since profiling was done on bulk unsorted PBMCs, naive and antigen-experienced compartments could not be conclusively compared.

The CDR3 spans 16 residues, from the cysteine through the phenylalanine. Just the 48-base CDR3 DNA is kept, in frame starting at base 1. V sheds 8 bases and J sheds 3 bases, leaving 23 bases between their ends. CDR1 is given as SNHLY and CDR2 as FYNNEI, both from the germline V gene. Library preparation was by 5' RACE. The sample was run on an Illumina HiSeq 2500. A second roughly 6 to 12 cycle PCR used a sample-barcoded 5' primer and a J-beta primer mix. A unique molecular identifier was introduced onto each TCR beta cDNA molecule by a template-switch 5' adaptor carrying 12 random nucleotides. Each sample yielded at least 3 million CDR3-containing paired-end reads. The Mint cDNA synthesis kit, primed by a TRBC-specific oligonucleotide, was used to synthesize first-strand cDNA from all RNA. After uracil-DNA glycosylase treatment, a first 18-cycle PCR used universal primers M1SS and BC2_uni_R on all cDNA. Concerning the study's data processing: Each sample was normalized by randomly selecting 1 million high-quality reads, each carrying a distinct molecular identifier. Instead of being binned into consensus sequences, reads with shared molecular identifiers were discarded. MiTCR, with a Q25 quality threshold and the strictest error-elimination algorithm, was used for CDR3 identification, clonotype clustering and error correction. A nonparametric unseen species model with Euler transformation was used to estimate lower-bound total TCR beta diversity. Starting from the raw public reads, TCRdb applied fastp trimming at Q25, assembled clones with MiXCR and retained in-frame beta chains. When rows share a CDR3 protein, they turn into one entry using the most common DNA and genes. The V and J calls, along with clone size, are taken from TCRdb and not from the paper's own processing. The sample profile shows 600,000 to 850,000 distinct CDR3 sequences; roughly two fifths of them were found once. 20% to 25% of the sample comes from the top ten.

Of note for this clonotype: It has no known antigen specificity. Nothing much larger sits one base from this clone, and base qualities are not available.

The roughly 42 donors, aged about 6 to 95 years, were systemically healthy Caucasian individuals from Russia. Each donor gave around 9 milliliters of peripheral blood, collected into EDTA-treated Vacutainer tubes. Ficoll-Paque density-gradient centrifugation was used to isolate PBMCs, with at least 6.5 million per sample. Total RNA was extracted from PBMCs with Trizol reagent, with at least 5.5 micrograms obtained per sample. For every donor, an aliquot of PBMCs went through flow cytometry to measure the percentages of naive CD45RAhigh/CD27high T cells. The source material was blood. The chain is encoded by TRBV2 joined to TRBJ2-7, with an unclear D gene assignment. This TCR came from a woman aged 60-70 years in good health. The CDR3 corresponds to CASRTRKLHPHYEQYF. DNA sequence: TGTGCCAGCCGAACCCGAAAATTACACCCGCACTACGAGCAGTACTTC. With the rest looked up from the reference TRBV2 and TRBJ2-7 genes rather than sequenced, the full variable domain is EPEVTQTPSHQVTQMGQEVILRCVPISNHLYFYWYRQILGQKVEFLVSFYNNEISEKSEIFDDQFSVERPDGSNFTLKIRSTKLEDSAMYFCASRTRKLHPHYEQYFGPGTRLTVT.